Listed below are T cell receptor beta chains from one sample, sequenced in a study of blood T cells in healthy people across ages. TCRdb analysed the 5' RACE reads with MiXCR anew, one entry per CDR3 protein. The profile covers roughly 500,000 distinct CDR3 sequences, with 27% appearing a single time and approximately 17% taken by the ten largest. Sequenced material: blood. These receptors were obtained from a woman in her 70s in good health. Each CDR3 is given with its conserved first and last residue. A D gene is named only where the DNA matches it firmly. Rows may omit the clone size; those that give it use once, few, many or a size class.

>TRBJ2-7|.|.|TRBV12-3/TRBV12-4
TGTGCCAGCACCGAACAAAGGCTTTTATACGAGCAGTACTTC
CASTEQRLLYEQYF
>TRBJ1-4|few|.|TRBV20-1
TGCAGTGCTAGAGTGAGGGAAGGGGAAAAACTGTTTTTT
CSARVREGEKLFF
>TRBJ1-4|few|.|TRBV20-1
TGCAGTGCCCACGACCCACGGGGGGCGTCTGGTAATGAAAAACTGTTTTTT
CSAHDPRGASGNEKLFF
>TRBJ1-4|.|.|TRBV20-1
TGCAGTGCTAGAGTTCGGCAGGGTAGTGAAAAACTGTTTTTT
CSARVRQGSEKLFF
>TRBJ1-1|few|TRBD1|TRBV7-3
TGTGCCAGCAGCTCAAAGGGACAGGAGAACACTGAAGCTTTCTTT
CASSSKGQENTEAFF
>TRBJ2-5|.|.|TRBV5-1
TGCGCCAGCAGCCCGGGATCTACCGAAGAGACCCAGTACTTC
CASSPGSTEETQYF
>TRBJ2-3|.|.|TRBV4-2
TGTGCCAGCAGCCAAGACAGAGGACCACAAGATACGCAGTATTTT
CASSQDRGPQDTQYF
>TRBJ2-7|.|.|TRBV29-1
TGCAGCGTTGAAGGGGTGGGCTGCGAGCAGTACTTC
CSVEGVGCEQYF
>TRBJ1-1|.|.|TRBV5-5
TGTGCCAGCAGCTTGGAAAGGGCGAACACTGAAGCTTTCTTT
CASSLERANTEAFF
>TRBJ2-7|.|TRBD2|TRBV15
TGTGCCACCAGCAGAGAGGGGGACTATGAGCAGTACTTC
CATSREGDYEQYF
>TRBJ1-2|few|TRBD1|TRBV24-1
TGTGCCACCAGTGATTCGAGGACAGGGGGTGCCTCTAACTATGGCTACACCTTC
CATSDSRTGGASNYGYTF
>TRBJ1-3|few|.|TRBV4-3
TGCGCCAGCAGCTCTCAAGCTGGAAACACCATATATTTT
CASSSQAGNTIYF
>TRBJ1-5|few|.|TRBV7-9
TGTGCCAGCAGCTTAGGGGAAACTACGCCCCAGCATTTT
CASSLGETTPQHF